A selection of T cell receptor beta chains follows, all from one sample in a study of shared clonotypes between healthy human individuals. Produced via immunoSEQ multiplex PCR; TCRdb's table is partial and in-frame only. The top ten clones hold about 0.45% of a sample with about 1.5 million clones, about 98% of them seen once. The specimen was naive CD4+ T cells sorted from blood. These TCRs come from a man aged 25 to 40 in good health. The CDR3 runs from the conserved cysteine through the conserved F or W. Each record gives: J gene, CDR3 length, V gene, clone size, D gene, CDR3 protein, CDR3 DNA. The D gene is left open where the match is weak. Clone size is given for some rows only: seen once, a few or many times, or a class if the clone is expanded.

j_call: TRBJ1-3; cdr3_length: 17; v_call: TRBV9; clone_size: .; d_call: TRBD1; cdr3_aa: CASSVLGTELSGNTIYF; cdr3_nt: TGTGCCAGCAGCGTGCTCGGGACAGAACTCTCTGGAAACACCATATATTTT
j_call: TRBJ2-3; cdr3_length: 13; v_call: TRBV5-1; clone_size: few; d_call: .; cdr3_aa: CASSLGQTDTQYF; cdr3_nt: TGCGCCAGCAGCTTGGGGCAGACAGATACGCAGTATTTT
j_call: TRBJ2-1; cdr3_length: 15; v_call: TRBV7-7; clone_size: .; d_call: .; cdr3_aa: CASSPPQGVSNEQFF; cdr3_nt: TGTGCTAGCAGCCCCCCTCAGGGAGTGAGCAATGAGCAGTTCTTC
j_call: TRBJ2-6; cdr3_length: 17; v_call: TRBV19; clone_size: .; d_call: .; cdr3_aa: CASSIGPTLSGANVLTF; cdr3_nt: TGTGCCAGTAGTATAGGGCCGACCCTCTCTGGGGCCAACGTCCTGACTTTC
j_call: TRBJ2-3; cdr3_length: 16; v_call: TRBV16; clone_size: .; d_call: TRBD2; cdr3_aa: CASSGRLAGSTDTQYF; cdr3_nt: TGTGCCAGCAGCGGGAGACTAGCGGGAAGCACAGATACGCAGTATTTT
j_call: TRBJ2-2; cdr3_length: 16; v_call: TRBV11-3; clone_size: once; d_call: TRBD1; cdr3_aa: CASSAQGALVTGELFF; cdr3_nt: TGTGCCAGCAGCGCTCAGGGGGCTTTGGTCACCGGGGAGCTGTTTTTT
j_call: TRBJ1-2; cdr3_length: 15; v_call: TRBV11-2; clone_size: .; d_call: .; cdr3_aa: CASSLSAGANYGYTF; cdr3_nt: TGTGCCAGCAGCTTAAGTGCAGGGGCGAACTATGGCTACACCTTC
j_call: TRBJ2-2; cdr3_length: 14; v_call: TRBV10-1; clone_size: .; d_call: .; cdr3_aa: CASRADGNTGELFF; cdr3_nt: TGCGCCAGCAGGGCGGACGGCAACACCGGGGAGCTGTTTTTT
j_call: TRBJ2-7; cdr3_length: 15; v_call: TRBV15; clone_size: .; d_call: .; cdr3_aa: CATSREPREPYEQYF; cdr3_nt: TGTGCCACCAGCAGAGAACCCAGGGAACCCTACGAGCAGTACTTC
j_call: TRBJ1-1; cdr3_length: 15; v_call: TRBV18; clone_size: once; d_call: .; cdr3_aa: CASSPLNHGFAEAFF; cdr3_nt: TGTGCCAGCTCACCACTTAACCACGGCTTTGCTGAAGCTTTCTTT
j_call: TRBJ2-1; cdr3_length: 15; v_call: TRBV7-2; clone_size: .; d_call: TRBD2; cdr3_aa: CASSLSAGAGNEQFF; cdr3_nt: TGTGCCAGCAGCTTGAGCGCGGGAGCGGGCAATGAGCAGTTCTTC
j_call: TRBJ2-1; cdr3_length: 14; v_call: TRBV6-5; clone_size: .; d_call: .; cdr3_aa: CASSNGLLRDEQFF; cdr3_nt: TGTGCCAGCAGTAACGGACTTCTCCGGGATGAGCAGTTCTTC
j_call: TRBJ2-7; cdr3_length: 17; v_call: TRBV4-1; clone_size: .; d_call: TRBD2; cdr3_aa: CASSQDLHGGSPYEQYF; cdr3_nt: TGCGCCAGCAGCCAAGATTTACACGGGGGGTCCCCCTACGAGCAGTACTTC
j_call: TRBJ2-7; cdr3_length: 15; v_call: TRBV18; clone_size: .; d_call: .; cdr3_aa: CASSPFSAGTYEQYF; cdr3_nt: TGTGCCAGCTCACCATTTTCGGCAGGGACCTACGAGCAGTACTTC
j_call: TRBJ2-7; cdr3_length: 12; v_call: TRBV25-1; clone_size: .; d_call: TRBD1; cdr3_aa: CASPTGDHEQYF; cdr3_nt: TGTGCCAGCCCGACAGGGGACCACGAGCAGTACTTC
j_call: TRBJ2-1; cdr3_length: 20; v_call: TRBV19; clone_size: .; d_call: TRBD2; cdr3_aa: CASSTPEGLAGGPFGNEQFF; cdr3_nt: TGTGCCAGTAGTACGCCAGAGGGACTAGCGGGAGGGCCCTTTGGCAATGAGCAGTTCTTC
j_call: TRBJ2-7; cdr3_length: 15; v_call: TRBV18; clone_size: .; d_call: .; cdr3_aa: CASSPKGDSTNEQYF; cdr3_nt: TGTGCCAGCTCACCTAAGGGGGACTCGACGAACGAGCAGTACTTC
j_call: TRBJ2-2; cdr3_length: 15; v_call: TRBV5-1; clone_size: .; d_call: TRBD2; cdr3_aa: CASSLASGRIGELFF; cdr3_nt: TGCGCCAGCAGTCTCGCTAGCGGGAGGATCGGGGAGCTGTTTTTT
j_call: TRBJ2-1; cdr3_length: 15; v_call: TRBV27; clone_size: .; d_call: .; cdr3_aa: CASSRRPSSYNEQFF; cdr3_nt: TGTGCCAGCAGCCGGAGGCCGAGCTCCTACAATGAGCAGTTCTTC
j_call: TRBJ2-5; cdr3_length: 11; v_call: TRBV10-1; clone_size: .; d_call: .; cdr3_aa: CASAVLETQYF; cdr3_nt: TGCGCCAGCGCCGTTTTGGAGACCCAGTACTTC
j_call: TRBJ2-7; cdr3_length: 16; v_call: TRBV27; clone_size: .; d_call: TRBD2; cdr3_aa: CASSSGRTRFSYEQYF; cdr3_nt: TGTGCCAGCAGTTCCGGTCGGACTAGGTTCTCCTACGAGCAGTACTTC
j_call: TRBJ2-1; cdr3_length: 18; v_call: TRBV27; clone_size: .; d_call: TRBD2; cdr3_aa: CASSLYPGLAGVGYEQFF; cdr3_nt: TGTGCCAGCAGTTTATACCCGGGACTAGCGGGAGTAGGCTATGAGCAGTTCTTC
j_call: TRBJ2-3; cdr3_length: 15; v_call: TRBV10-3; clone_size: .; d_call: .; cdr3_aa: CAISEGEAPADTQYF; cdr3_nt: TGTGCCATCAGTGAGGGCGAGGCCCCCGCAGATACGCAGTATTTT
j_call: TRBJ1-4; cdr3_length: 18; v_call: TRBV7-9; clone_size: once; d_call: .; cdr3_aa: CASSQPVSGTPSNEKLFF; cdr3_nt: TGTGCCAGCAGCCAACCCGTTTCGGGGACCCCCTCTAATGAAAAACTGTTTTTT
j_call: TRBJ1-2; cdr3_length: 15; v_call: TRBV9; clone_size: once; d_call: TRBD1; cdr3_aa: CASSVAGGHNYGYTF; cdr3_nt: TGTGCCAGCAGCGTAGCAGGGGGCCATAACTATGGCTACACCTTC
j_call: TRBJ2-7; cdr3_length: 17; v_call: TRBV18; clone_size: .; d_call: .; cdr3_aa: CASSPLGGRGISYEQYF; cdr3_nt: TGTGCCAGCTCACCACTTGGCGGTAGAGGGATATCCTACGAGCAGTACTTC